This TCR beta chain was sequenced in a study of blood T cell repertoires in COVID-19. This clone turned up a few times. Measured with immunoSEQ multiplex PCR; TCRdb has only the in-frame clones, and not every one. The sample yields about 310,000 clones, around 90% seen once. Trimming cost V 5 bases and J 3 bases, with 14 bases left between them. This CDR3 contains 13 residues. The germline gives CDR1 SQVTM, CDR2 ANQGSEA. The sample was peripheral blood. The TCR originated in a man aged 50 or older with active or convalescent COVID-19. The genes are TRBV29-1 and TRBJ2-7, with D unresolved. Written as DNA, the CDR3 is TGCAGCGTTTATGGTTCAGGTAACTACGAGCAGTACTTC. Protein: CSVYGSGNYEQYF.